This T cell receptor beta chain was identified during a study of shared clonotypes between healthy human individuals (dated by TCRdb to between 2020 and 2021). Context from the whole study: Three men and a couple of women, aged 18 to 49 years, made up the cohort. To estimate repertoire size and how much clonotype sharing occurs between individuals, the study deeply sequenced the blood TCR repertoires of several healthy adults. Libraries were prepared and TCR repertoires were sequenced by different laboratories using diverse techniques, in order to increase sequencing depth and limit assay-specific biases. Between about 0.8 and 9 billion PBMCs per donor were obtained by leukapheresis. Per donor, three plates each were used for CD4 naive and CD4 memory, two for CD8 naive, and one for CD8 memory.

The donors were healthy, HIV-negative adults with no recently reported acute infections or vaccinations. Every donor was a Caucasian adult living in Nashville, Tennessee, USA. Magnetic negative selection was used to enrich CD4+ T cells, after which naive cells were positively selected on CD45RA and the negative fraction became the memory subset. After blood collection by leukapheresis, PBMCs were isolated using Ficoll-Histopaque density gradient centrifugation and then cryopreserved in the vapor phase of liquid nitrogen. Analytical flow cytometry was used to check the purity and quantity of every magnetically sorted T cell population. Genomic DNA was isolated from every sorted fraction and measured by UV absorbance on a Nanodrop 2000c. As concerns this clone: This clone's antigen is unknown. Nothing much larger sits one base from this clone, and base qualities are not available.

Overall results and qualifications from the work: Because the study included a small number of donors, the genetic and exposure-history diversity represented was limited. Incomplete sequencing was indicated by rarefaction of sorted-subset datasets, despite the large sequencing depth. Naive subsets generally had larger estimated clonotype richness than memory subsets. Across a handful of donors, approximately 4.6% of naive CD4, approximately 4% of naive CD8, under 2.5% of memory CD4, and roughly 0.41% of memory CD8 clonotypes were shared. Based on pairwise subsampling, the degree of clonotype sharing among donors was expected to be affected by sequencing depth. Only blood was sampled, and tissue TCR repertoires likely differ from those in blood. Higher generation probabilities were observed for clonotypes shared by all four sorted-subset donors than for non-shared clonotypes.

Using the deep immunoSEQ assay, TCR CDR3 regions were amplified from genomic DNA by multiplex PCR. Genomic DNA extracted from each cell subset was distributed evenly over all wells of several immunoSEQ 96-well plates, and each plate served as one replicate. For sorted subsets, roughly 200 ng of genomic DNA, equivalent to some 33,000 T cell genomes, went into each replicate PCR. Purified libraries were measured with a Qubit 3.0 fluorometer, size-checked on a Bioanalyzer 2100, and measured again with the KAPA Library Quantification kit. A separate single-read 150-cycle Illumina NextSeq 550 flow cell was used to sequence each immunoSEQ 96-well plate. On the study's bioinformatics: Because the immunoSEQ output included only junctional sequences and no quality scores, the filtering could not be the same as the filtering used for full-length reads. Sequences were annotated with PyIR, a Python wrapper for IgBLAST v1.9, and V/J genes and CDR3 were assigned using IMGT germline references. Reads with weak V/J assignments (E-value above 1e-6), missing CDR3, stop codons, out-of-frame junctions, or ambiguous translated residues were removed. V3J clonotypes were defined as sequences sharing an identical inferred V gene, J gene, and CDR3 amino acid sequence. To compute the percentage overlap between repertoires, the number of shared unique clonotypes was divided by the size of the smaller repertoire. Three approaches were used to assess repertoire richness: RTK rarefaction, the Chao1 estimator, and Recon v2.1 estimates of unobserved clonotypes. Generation probabilities for all TCRbeta clonotypes obtained by the gDNA method from four donors were computed using OLGA. TCRdb holds this immuneACCESS table with in-frame rearrangements only. Some clones are missing; in checked studies, unresolved V genes explain under half, and the rest has no known cause. V, J and clone size reflect that table, while D and trimming were determined from the DNA. Recorded for this sample are under 2.5 million clones; about 90% of them occurred a single time. Around 0.4% of the sample rests with the top ten.

V loses 6 bases at its end and J loses 5 bases; junction bases beyond the gene matches: 11. In the germline V gene, CDR1 corresponds to SQVTM and CDR2 to ANQGSEA. There are 15 amino acids in the CDR3, from cysteine to phenylalanine inclusive. The read is trimmed to its CDR3 DNA, 45 bases read in frame from base 1. The receptor was isolated from a man between 18 and 35 years old in good health. Some clones in this sample may be carry-over from other donors' samples. Source material: naive CD4+ T cells from PBMCs. The intended sense of this specimen's cell subset or site label: CD45RA+ positively selected. The V and J segments used are TRBV29-1 and TRBJ2-5; TRBD2 fits 11 bases in the junction. Here the CDR3 is given as CSVLTGLAGPETQYF. The bases read TGCAGCGTGTTAACCGGACTAGCGGGTCCGGAGACCCAGTACTTC.